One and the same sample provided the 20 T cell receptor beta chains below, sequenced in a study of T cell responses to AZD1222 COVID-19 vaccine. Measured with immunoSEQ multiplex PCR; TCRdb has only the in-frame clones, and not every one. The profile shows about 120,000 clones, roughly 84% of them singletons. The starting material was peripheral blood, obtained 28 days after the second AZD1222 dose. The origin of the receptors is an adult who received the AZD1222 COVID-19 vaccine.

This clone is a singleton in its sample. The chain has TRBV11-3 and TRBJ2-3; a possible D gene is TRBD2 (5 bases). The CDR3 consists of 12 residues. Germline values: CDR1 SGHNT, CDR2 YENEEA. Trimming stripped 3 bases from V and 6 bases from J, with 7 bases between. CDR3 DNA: TGTGCCAGCAGCTTTACGGGGGATACGCAGTATTTT. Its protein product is CASSFTGDTQYF. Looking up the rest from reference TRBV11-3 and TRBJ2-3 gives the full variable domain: EAGVVQSPRYKIIEKKQPVAFWCNPISGHNTLYWYLQNLGQGPELLIRYENEEAVDDSQLPKDRFSAERLKGVDSTLKIQPAELGDSAVYLCASSFTGDTQYFGPGTRLTVL.

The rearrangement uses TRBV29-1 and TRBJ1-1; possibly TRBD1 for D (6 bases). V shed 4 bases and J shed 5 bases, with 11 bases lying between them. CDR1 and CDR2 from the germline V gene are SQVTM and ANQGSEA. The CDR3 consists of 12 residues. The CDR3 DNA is TGCAGCGTTGGGAGACAGGAGACTGAAGCTTTCTTT. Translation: CSVGRQETEAFF.

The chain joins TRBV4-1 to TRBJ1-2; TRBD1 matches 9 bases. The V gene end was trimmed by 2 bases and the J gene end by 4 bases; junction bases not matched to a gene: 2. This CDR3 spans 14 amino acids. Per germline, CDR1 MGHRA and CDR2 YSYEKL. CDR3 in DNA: TGCGCCAGCAGCCAAACAGGGGGCATCTATGGCTACACCTTC. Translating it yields CASSQTGGIYGYTF.

This chain's CDR3 is CASSQLRQGVNTEAFF. The CDR3 region has the DNA TGCGCCAGCAGCCAACTTAGACAGGGAGTGAACACTGAAGCTTTCTTT. V gene TRBV4-1 combines with J gene TRBJ1-1, with TRBD1 matching over 7 bases. The germline V gene has CDR1 MGHRA and CDR2 YSYEKL. V lost 2 bases and J lost 0; bases outside the gene matches: 6. The CDR3 loop spans 16 amino acids.

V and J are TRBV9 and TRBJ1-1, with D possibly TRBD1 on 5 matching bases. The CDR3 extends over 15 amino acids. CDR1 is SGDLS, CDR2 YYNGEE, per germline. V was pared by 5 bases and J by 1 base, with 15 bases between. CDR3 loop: CASSGGAGQNTEAFF. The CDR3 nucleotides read TGTGCCAGCAGTGGCGGGGCAGGGCAGAACACTGAAGCTTTCTTT. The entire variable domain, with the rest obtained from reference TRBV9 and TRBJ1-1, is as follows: DSGVTQTPKHLITATGQRVTLRCSPRSGDLSVYWYQQSLDQGLQFLIQYYNGEERAKGNILERFSAQQFPDLHSELNLSSLELGDSALYFCASSGGAGQNTEAFFGQGTRLTVV.

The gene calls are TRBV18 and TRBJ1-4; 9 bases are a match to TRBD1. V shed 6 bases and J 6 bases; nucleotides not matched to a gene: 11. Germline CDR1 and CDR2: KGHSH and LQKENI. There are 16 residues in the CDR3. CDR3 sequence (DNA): TGTGCCAGCTCCGGACAGGGGCAACATCAGTATGAAAAACTGTTTTTT. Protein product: CASSGQGQHQYEKLFF.

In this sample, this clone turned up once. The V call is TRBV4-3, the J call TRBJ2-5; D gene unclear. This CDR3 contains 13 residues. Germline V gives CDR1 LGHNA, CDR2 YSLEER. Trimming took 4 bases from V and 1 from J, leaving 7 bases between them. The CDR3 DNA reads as TGCGCCAGCAGCCTGACACGCCAAGAGACCCAGTACTTC. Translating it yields CASSLTRQETQYF.

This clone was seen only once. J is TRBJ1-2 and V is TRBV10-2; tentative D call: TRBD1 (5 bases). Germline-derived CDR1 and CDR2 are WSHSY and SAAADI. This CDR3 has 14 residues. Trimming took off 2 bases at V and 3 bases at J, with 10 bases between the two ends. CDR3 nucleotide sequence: TGCGCCAGCAGTGAGGGTGGGGACTACTATGGCTACACCTTC. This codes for CASSEGGDYYGYTF.

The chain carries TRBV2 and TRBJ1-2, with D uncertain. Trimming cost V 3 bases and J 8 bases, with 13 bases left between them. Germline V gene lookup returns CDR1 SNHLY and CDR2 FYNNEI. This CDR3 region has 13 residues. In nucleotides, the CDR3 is TGTGCCAGCAGTGACGTACAGACTCTGGGCTACACCTTC. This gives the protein CASSDVQTLGYTF.

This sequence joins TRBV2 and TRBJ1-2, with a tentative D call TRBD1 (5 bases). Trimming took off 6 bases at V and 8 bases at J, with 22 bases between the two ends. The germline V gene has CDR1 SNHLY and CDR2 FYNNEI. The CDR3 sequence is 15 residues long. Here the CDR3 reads CASRDQLTDEVGYTF. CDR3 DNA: TGTGCCAGCAGGGATCAATTGACAGACGAAGTGGGCTACACCTTC. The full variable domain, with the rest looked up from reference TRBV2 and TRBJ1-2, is EPEVTQTPSHQVTQMGQEVILRCVPISNHLYFYWYRQILGQKVEFLVSFYNNEISEKSEIFDDQFSVERPDGSNFTLKIRSTKLEDSAMYFCASRDQLTDEVGYTFGSGTRLTVV.

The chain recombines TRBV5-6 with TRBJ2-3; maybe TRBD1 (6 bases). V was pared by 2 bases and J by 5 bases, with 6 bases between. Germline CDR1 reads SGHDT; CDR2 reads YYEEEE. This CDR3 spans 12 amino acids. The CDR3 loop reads CASSLGGDTQYF. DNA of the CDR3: TGTGCCAGCAGCTTAGGGGGAGATACGCAGTATTTT.

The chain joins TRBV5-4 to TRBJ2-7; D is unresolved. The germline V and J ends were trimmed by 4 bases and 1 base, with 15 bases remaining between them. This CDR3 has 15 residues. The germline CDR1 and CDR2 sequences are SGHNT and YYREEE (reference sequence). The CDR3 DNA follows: TGTGCCAGCAGCCTACACTGGGATAGGTCCTACGAGCAGTACTTC. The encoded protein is CASSLHWDRSYEQYF.

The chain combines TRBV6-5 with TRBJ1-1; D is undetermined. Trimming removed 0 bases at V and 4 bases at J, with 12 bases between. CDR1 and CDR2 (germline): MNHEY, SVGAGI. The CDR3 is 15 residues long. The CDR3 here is CASSYSREGSTEAFF. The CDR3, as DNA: TGTGCCAGCAGTTACTCAAGGGAGGGATCCACTGAAGCTTTCTTT.

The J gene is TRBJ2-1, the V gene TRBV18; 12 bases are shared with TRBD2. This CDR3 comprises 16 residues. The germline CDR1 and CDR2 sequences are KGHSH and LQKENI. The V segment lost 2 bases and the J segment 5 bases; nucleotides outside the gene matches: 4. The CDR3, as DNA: TGTGCCAGCTCACCATTTCGGACTAGCGGGAACAATGAGCAGTTCTTC. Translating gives CASSPFRTSGNNEQFF.

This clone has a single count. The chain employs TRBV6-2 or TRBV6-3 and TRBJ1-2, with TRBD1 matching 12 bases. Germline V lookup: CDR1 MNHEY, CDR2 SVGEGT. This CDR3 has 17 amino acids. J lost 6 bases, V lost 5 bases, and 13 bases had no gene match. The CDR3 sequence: CASSLRPGQGAPDGYTF. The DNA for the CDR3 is TGTGCCAGCAGTCTCCGCCCGGGACAGGGGGCGCCCGATGGCTACACCTTC.

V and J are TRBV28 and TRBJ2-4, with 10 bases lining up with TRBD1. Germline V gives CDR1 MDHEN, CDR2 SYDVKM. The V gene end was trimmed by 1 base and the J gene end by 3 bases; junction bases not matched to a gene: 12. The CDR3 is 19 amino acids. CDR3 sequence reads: CASSLFWTGGLVGKNIQYF. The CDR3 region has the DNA TGTGCCAGCAGTTTATTCTGGACAGGGGGGCTAGTTGGCAAAAACATTCAGTACTTC.

In DNA, the CDR3 is TGTGCCAGCAGCTTAGGCGGGACTAGCTTCTACGAGCAGTACTTC. It yields the protein CASSLGGTSFYEQYF. The chain carries TRBV7-2 and TRBJ2-7; 9 bases match TRBD2. The CDR3 spans 15 residues. Germline trimming cut 1 base from V and 3 bases from J; bases unmatched to any gene: 4. Germline CDR1 reads SGHTA; CDR2 reads FQGNSA.

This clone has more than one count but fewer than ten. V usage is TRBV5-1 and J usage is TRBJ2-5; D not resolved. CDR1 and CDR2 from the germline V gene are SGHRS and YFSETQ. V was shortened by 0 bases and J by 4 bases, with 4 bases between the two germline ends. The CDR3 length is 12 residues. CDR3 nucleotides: TGCGCCAGCAGCTTGGATCTAGAGACCCAGTACTTC. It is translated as CASSLDLETQYF.

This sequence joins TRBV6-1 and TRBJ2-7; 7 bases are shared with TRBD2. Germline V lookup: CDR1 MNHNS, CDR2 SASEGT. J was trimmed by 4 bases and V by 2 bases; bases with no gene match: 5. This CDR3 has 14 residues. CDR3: CASSERLADYEQYF. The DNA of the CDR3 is TGTGCCAGCAGTGAAAGGCTAGCGGATTACGAGCAGTACTTC.

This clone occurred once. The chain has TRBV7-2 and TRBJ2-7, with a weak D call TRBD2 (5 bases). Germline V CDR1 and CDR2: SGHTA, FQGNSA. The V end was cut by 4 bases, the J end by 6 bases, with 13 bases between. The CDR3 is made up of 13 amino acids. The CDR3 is CASSWAGRGEQYF. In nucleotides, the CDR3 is TGTGCCAGCAGCTGGGCGGGCCGGGGCGAGCAGTACTTC.